This T cell receptor beta chain was captured by sequencing in a study of blood T cell repertoires in COVID-19. Study as a whole: COVID-19 samples from acute and convalescent phases originated in the United States, Italy and Spain. The analysed material was cDNA or gDNA that came from T cells, B-cell-depleted T cells, or PBMCs.

This clone has a single count. V lost 4 bases and J lost 5; bases outside the gene matches: 10. The germline CDR1 and CDR2 sequences are LNHDA and SQIVND (reference sequence). The CDR3 loop spans 16 amino acids. Libraries were prepared by immunoSEQ multiplex PCR; TCRdb keeps only in-frame clonotypes and omits some of them. The table shows 200,000 to 250,000 clones, with about nine tenths occurring only once. Recruits, aged roughly 18 to 100 years, lived in 24 US areas. This chain connects TRBV19 to TRBJ2-2; 7 bases line up with TRBD1. The sequence was collected from a woman between 45 and 60 years old in a cohort exposed to, infected with or recovered from COVID-19 (not recorded which). Sequencing was carried out using PBMCs or T cells enriched from blood (not recorded which). CDR3 coding DNA: TGTGCCAGTAGTAGCATCGACAGGGTTTATACCGGGGAGCTGTTTTTT. Residues: CASSSIDRVYTGELFF.